This T cell receptor beta chain appears in the sequencing data of a study of blood T cell repertoires in COVID-19. Whole-study context: Material from acute and convalescent COVID-19 was sourced from the United States, Italy and Spain. The analysed material was cDNA or gDNA that came from T cells, B-cell-depleted T cells, or PBMCs.

Per the study methods: Cell counts per sample came from amplifying reference gene primers. Data came from immunoSEQ multiplex PCR; TCRdb stores just in-frame clones and leaves some out. Clone size and the V and J calls come from that table; the DNA yielded D and trimming. The repertoire includes approximately 130,000 clones, just under 85% of them detected once, and more than 10% sits in the top ten. The sequence came from a human donor in a cohort sampled during active COVID-19. Sequenced: peripheral blood.

DNA for the CDR3: TGCAGTGCTAGTTTACAGGGCTGGATGAACACCTTC. Its translation: CSASLQGWMNTF. V is TRBV20-1 and J is TRBJ1-2; D is perhaps TRBD1 (6 bases). The CDR3 extends over 12 amino acids. Germline loops: CDR1 DFQATT, CDR2 SNEGSKA (reference sequence). V lost 3 bases and J 12 bases, leaving 17 bases between the germline ends.